The clone carrying this T cell receptor (beta chain) was observed many times. Construction of TCR beta libraries relied on iRepertoire HTBI primers and on Arm-PCR targeting CDR3 regions. TCRdb reprocessed the multiplex PCR reads with MiXCR, giving one entry per CDR3 protein. This table holds roughly 420,000 distinct CDR3 sequences, roughly 15% found once. Regarding time point: newly diagnosed GD, antithyroid drugs for less than 3 months. PBMC-extracted RNA yielded the TCR library. Peripheral blood, roughly 9.2 milliliters per patient, was collected in EDTA tubes. The data were taken from a study of regulatory T cells in long-lasting Graves disease. Trimming removed 4 bases from V and 5 bases from J; junction bases left unmatched: 15. CDR3 length: 18 residues. CDR1 is LNHNV, CDR2 YYDKDF, per germline (reference sequence). These data also formed part of another study, on T cells in Graves' hyperthyroidism and ophthalmopathy. Per that paper: The patients, who ranged from 18 to 65 in age, presented with newly diagnosed hyperthyroidism lasting under 2 months.

This chain links TRBV15 with TRBJ2-1, with 9 bases that match TRBD2. This specimen consisted of peripheral blood mononuclear cells (PBMCs), obtained at new diagnosis, from a patient treated with antithyroid drugs. The TCR originated in a woman in her 30s with Graves disease. The CDR3 here is CATSMREGQFLWDNEQFF. CDR3 in DNA: TGTGCCACCAGCATGCGGGAGGGCCAGTTCCTTTGGGACAATGAGCAGTTCTTC.